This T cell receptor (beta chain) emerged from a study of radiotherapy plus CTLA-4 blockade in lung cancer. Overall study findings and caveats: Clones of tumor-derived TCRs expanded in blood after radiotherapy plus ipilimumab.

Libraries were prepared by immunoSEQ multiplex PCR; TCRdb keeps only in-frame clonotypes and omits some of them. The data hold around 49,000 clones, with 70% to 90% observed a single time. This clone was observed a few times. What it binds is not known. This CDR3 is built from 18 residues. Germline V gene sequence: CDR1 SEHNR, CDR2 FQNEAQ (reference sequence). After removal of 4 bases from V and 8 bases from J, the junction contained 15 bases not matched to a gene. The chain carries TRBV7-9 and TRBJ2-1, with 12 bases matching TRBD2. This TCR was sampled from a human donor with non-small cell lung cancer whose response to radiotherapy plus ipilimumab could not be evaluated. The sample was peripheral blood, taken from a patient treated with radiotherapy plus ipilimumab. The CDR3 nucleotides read TGTGCCAGCAGCTCGAAGATACGACTAGCGGGAGTTAGAGATGAGCAGTTCTTC. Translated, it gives CASSSKIRLAGVRDEQFF.